Listed below are T cell receptor beta chains from one sample, sequenced in a study of T-cell reconstitution after alpha-beta-depleted transplantation in children. TCRdb called the PCR reads again in MiXCR, with one record for every CDR3 protein. This repertoire shows a few hundred thousand distinct CDR3 sequences, roughly a tenth found once; its top ten account for 28%. Sequences were derived from PBMCs, sampled before TCRalphabeta/CD19-depleted stem cell transplant. The receptor source for this set is a child younger than two with acute myeloid leukemia, due to receive a stem cell transplant. Each CDR3 is given with its conserved first and last residue. The D gene is left open where the match is weak. Rows may omit the clone size; those that give it use once, few, many or a size class.

j_gene	d_gene	abundance	v_gene	CDR3aa	CDR3nt
TRBJ2-2	TRBD2	many	TRBV20-1	CSARASGSSNTGELFF	TGCAGTGCTAGGGCTAGCGGGAGTTCGAACACCGGGGAGCTGTTTTTT
TRBJ2-5	NA	few	TRBV28	CASSLWTEGQETQYF	TGTGCCAGCAGCCTCTGGACCGAGGGCCAAGAGACCCAGTACTTC
TRBJ2-7	TRBD2	many	TRBV28	CASSLPSGNSYEQYF	TGTGCCAGCAGTTTGCCTAGCGGGAACTCCTACGAGCAGTACTTC
TRBJ2-2	NA	many	TRBV10-3	CAISRGNTGELFF	TGTGCCATCAGCAGGGGGAACACCGGGGAGCTGTTTTTT
TRBJ1-2	TRBD1	many	TRBV12-3/TRBV12-4	CASSLVGQGVGYTF	TGTGCCAGCAGTTTAGTGGGACAGGGGGTTGGCTACACCTTC
TRBJ2-7	NA	many	TRBV7-2	CASSLEGVLRYEQYF	TGTGCCAGCAGCTTAGAGGGAGTTCTCCGCTACGAGCAGTACTTC
TRBJ1-1	TRBD1	many	TRBV5-1	CASSFQGATEAFF	TGCGCCAGCAGCTTCCAGGGGGCCACTGAAGCTTTCTTT
TRBJ2-1	TRBD2	many	TRBV24-1	CATSDTLAGGYNEQFF	TGTGCCACCAGTGACACCCTAGCGGGCGGCTACAATGAGCAGTTCTTC
TRBJ1-2	NA	many	TRBV6-1	CASSRDETGGGYTF	TGTGCCAGCAGTCGAGATGAGACGGGCGGTGGCTACACCTTC
TRBJ2-2	TRBD2	many	TRBV7-2	CASSTRTSGRSGELFF	TGTGCCAGCAGCACGAGGACTAGCGGGAGATCCGGGGAGCTGTTTTTT
TRBJ2-3	NA	many	TRBV28	CASSLSLADTQYF	TGTGCCAGCAGTTTAAGCCTGGCAGATACGCAGTATTTT
TRBJ1-2	NA	NA	TRBV6-1	CASSARRPYGYTF	TGTGCCAGCAGTGCCCGCCGACCCTATGGCTACACCTTC
TRBJ1-1	NA	many	TRBV12-3/TRBV12-4	CASIKTVNTEAFF	TGTGCCAGCATAAAAACAGTGAACACTGAAGCTTTCTTT
TRBJ1-2	NA	many	TRBV18	CASSPQQNYGYTF	TGTGCCAGCTCACCTCAACAAAACTATGGCTACACCTTC
TRBJ2-3	NA	NA	TRBV24-1	CATSDLISTDTQYF	TGTGCCACCAGTGATTTAATTTCCACAGATACGCAGTATTTT